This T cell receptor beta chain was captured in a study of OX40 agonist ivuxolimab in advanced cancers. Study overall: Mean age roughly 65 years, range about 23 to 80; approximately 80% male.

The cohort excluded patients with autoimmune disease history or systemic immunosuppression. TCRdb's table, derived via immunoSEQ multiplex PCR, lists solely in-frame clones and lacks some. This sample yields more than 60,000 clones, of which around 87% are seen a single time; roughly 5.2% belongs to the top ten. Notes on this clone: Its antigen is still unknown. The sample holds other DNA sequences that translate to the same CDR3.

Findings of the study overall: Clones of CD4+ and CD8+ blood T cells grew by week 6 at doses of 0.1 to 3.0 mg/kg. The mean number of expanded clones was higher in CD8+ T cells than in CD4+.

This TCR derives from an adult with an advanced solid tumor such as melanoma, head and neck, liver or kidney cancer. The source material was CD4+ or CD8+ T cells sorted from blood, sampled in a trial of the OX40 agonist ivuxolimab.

CDR3 sequence (DNA): TGTGCCAGCAGCCCGGAATTGAACACTGAAGCTTTCTTT. As protein: CASSPELNTEAFF. The chain employs TRBV5-4 and TRBJ1-1; D ambiguous. There are 13 residues in the CDR3. The V end was cut by 4 bases, the J end by 0 bases, with 7 bases between. Germline CDR1 reads SGHNT; CDR2 reads YYREEE (reference sequence).